The TCR beta chain under discussion was sequenced for a study of shared clonotypes between healthy human individuals. This CDR3 is built from 18 residues. V gave up 2 bases and J gave up 0 bases, with 20 bases separating them. The germline CDR1 and CDR2 sequences are MDHEN and SYDVKM. Overall study findings and caveats: It was only blood that was sampled, and tissue repertoires likely differ.

Recent acute infections and vaccinations were absent in the healthy HIV-negative adult donors. Points on this clone: Its antigen is undetermined.

Sequencing was performed with immunoSEQ multiplex PCR; in TCRdb, only in-frame clones are kept and a portion is missing. This sample has hundreds of thousands of clones; 75% to 85% occur once, and the top ten carry under 15%. The chain recombines TRBV28 with TRBJ2-7; D is tentatively TRBD1 or TRBD2 (5 bases each). The source material was PBMCs. This sequence originates from a middle-aged woman in good health. Some clones in this sample may be carry-over from other donors' samples. In nucleotides, the CDR3 is TGTGCCAGCAGTTTAGTCCTTGGGGCGGGTTTCAGCTCCTACGAGCAGTACTTC. Encoded protein: CASSLVLGAGFSSYEQYF. The full variable domain, completed using reference TRBV28 and TRBJ2-7, is DVKVTQSSRYLVKRTGEKVFLECVQDMDHENMFWYRQDPGLGLRLIYFSYDVKMKEKGDIPEGYSVSREKKERFSLILESASTNQTSMYLCASSLVLGAGFSSYEQYFGPGTRLTVT.